What follows are 2 T cell receptor beta chains derived from one specimen sequenced in a study of CD8 T cells in Susac syndrome. Random-hexamer reverse transcription was applied to about 0.5 to 1 ug RNA. TCRdb passed the immunoSEQ multiplex PCR reads through MiXCR, listing each CDR3 protein once. Found here are under 85,000 distinct CDR3 sequences, around 93% of them singletons; the top ten hold 0.35% to 0.55%. Sequencing was carried out using CD8+ T cells from PBMCs. These receptor sequences come from a human donor with Susac syndrome.

This chain uses TRBV4-1 with TRBJ1-1; D is possibly TRBD1 (6 bases). Trimming cost V 1 base and J 4 bases, with 13 bases left between them. The CDR3 has 15 amino acids. Germline CDR1 reads MGHRA; CDR2 reads YSYEKL. The CDR3 spells CASSQARGLGTEAFF. The CDR3 nucleotides read TGCGCCAGCAGCCAAGCCAGGGGATTGGGCACTGAAGCTTTCTTT.

The V gene is TRBV18, the J gene TRBJ1-3; D not certain. Trimming took off 1 base at V and 0 bases at J, with 4 bases between the two ends. The length of the CDR3 is 14 residues. The germline V gene has CDR1 KGHSH and CDR2 LQKENI. CDR3 nucleotide sequence: TGTGCCAGCTCACCACTCGGCTCTGGAAACACCATATATTTT. Amino acids: CASSPLGSGNTIYF.